These 29 T cell receptor beta chains were all obtained from the same sample, sequenced in a study of long-term antiretroviral therapy in people with HIV. A v3.0 immunoSEQ assay was performed at survey level. Repertoires were generated with immunoSEQ multiplex PCR, while TCRdb's copy carries only in-frame clones and drops some. This repertoire shows tens of thousands of clones, just over 85% found once; its top ten account for roughly 5%. The sequences come from unsorted PBMCs, collected about 4.3 years after starting antiretroviral therapy. The receptors derive from a man aged 30-40 years with HIV.

The chain carries TRBV5-1 and TRBJ2-1; D possibly uses TRBD1 or TRBD2 (5 bases each). V was shortened by 4 bases and J by 7 bases, with 12 bases between the two germline ends. Germline values: CDR1 SGHRS, CDR2 YFSETQ. The CDR3 sequence is 13 residues long. The CDR3 region has the DNA TGCGCCAGCAGCCCCGGGACGGAGAATGAGCAGTTCTTC. Protein sequence: CASSPGTENEQFF.

This chain's CDR3 is CSVEDTQYF. As DNA, the CDR3 is TGCAGCGTTGAAGATACGCAGTATTTT. This chain connects TRBV29-1 to TRBJ2-3; D unclear. CDR3 length equals 9 residues. Trimming pared 0 bases from V and 8 bases from J, leaving 0 bases between. CDR1 SQVTM and CDR2 ANQGSEA come from the germline V gene.

The J gene is TRBJ2-1, the V gene TRBV1; TRBD2, as called in the table, went unchecked against the DNA. TRBV1 is a recognized pseudogene. The CDR3 contains 14 residues. The CDR3 DNA reads TGCACCAGCAAAGGCGGCTTCGGTTGCAATGAGCAGTTCTTC. Amino acid sequence: CTSKGGFGCNEQFF.

The chain links TRBV19 to TRBJ1-2, with no clear D. The CDR3 has 13 residues. Germline V CDR1 and CDR2: LNHDA, SQIVND (reference sequence). V was shortened by 3 bases and J by 6 bases, with 11 bases between the two germline ends. The CDR3 is CASSIGRAHGYTF. The CDR3 DNA follows: TGTGCCAGTAGTATCGGACGGGCTCATGGCTACACCTTC.

The rearrangement uses TRBV14 and TRBJ1-1; D remains ambiguous. The CDR3 length is 13 residues. Germline lookup yields CDR1 SGHDN and CDR2 FVKESK. V was pared by 0 bases and J by 3 bases, with 5 bases between. The CDR3 spells CASSQDRHTEAFF. CDR3 in DNA: TGTGCCAGCAGCCAAGATAGGCACACTGAAGCTTTCTTT.

This chain links TRBV19 with TRBJ1-4; D unresolved. Trimming took 5 bases from V and 0 from J, leaving 13 bases between them. CDR3 length: 16 amino acids. Germline-derived CDR1 and CDR2 are LNHDA and SQIVND (reference sequence). The CDR3 DNA reads as TGTGCCAGTAGTCTTACACGACTCGCAACTAATGAAAAACTGTTTTTT. It is translated as CASSLTRLATNEKLFF.

The chain carries TRBV30 and TRBJ2-5; the D gene is possibly TRBD1 (5 bases). The CDR3 is 12 amino acids. From germline, CDR1 is GTSNPN and CDR2 SVGIG (reference sequence). The V and J ends lost 8 bases and 5 bases respectively, with 15 bases between them. The CDR3 DNA sequence: TGTGCCCAGGACAAAGATGGGGAGACCCAGTACTTC. It encodes CAQDKDGETQYF.

The chain carries TRBV28 and TRBJ1-5, with D hard to call. The CDR3 loop spans 14 amino acids. Germline V CDR1 and CDR2: MDHEN, SYDVKM. Trimming took 5 bases from V and 9 from J, leaving 17 bases between them. CDR3 region: CASSPRKGGRPQHF. The CDR3, as DNA: TGTGCCAGCAGTCCCAGGAAGGGAGGGAGGCCCCAGCATTTT. The full variable domain, rest sourced from reference TRBV28 and TRBJ1-5, is DVKVTQSSRYLVKRTGEKVFLECVQDMDHENMFWYRQDPGLGLRLIYFSYDVKMKEKGDIPEGYSVSREKKERFSLILESASTNQTSMYLCASSPRKGGRPQHFGDGTRLSIL.

Only a few counts were recorded for this clone. This chain connects TRBV6-5 to TRBJ1-1; possibly TRBD1 for D (5 bases). Trimming took 4 bases from V and 0 from J, leaving 9 bases between them. Germline V gene data show CDR1 as MNHEY and CDR2 as SVGAGI. The CDR3 is 14 amino acids. CDR3 residues: CASSWGTVNTEAFF. The CDR3, as DNA: TGTGCCAGCAGTTGGGGGACGGTGAACACTGAAGCTTTCTTT.

A single count supports this clone. This chain connects TRBV7-2 to TRBJ1-6; 7 nucleotides match TRBD1. Unmatched junction bases numbered 5, after V lost 5 bases and J lost 1 base. In germline, CDR1 is SGHTA, CDR2 FQGNSA. The CDR3 is made up of 16 amino acids. The CDR3 reads CASSADRASYNSPLHF. DNA for the CDR3: TGTGCCAGCAGCGCCGACAGGGCGTCCTATAATTCACCCCTCCACTTT.

V is TRBV28 and J is TRBJ2-5; TRBD1 matches 7 bases. In germline, CDR1 is MDHEN, CDR2 SYDVKM. The J segment lost 2 bases and the V segment lost 4 bases, leaving 7 bases of the junction unmatched. The CDR3 contains 15 residues. DNA for the CDR3: TGTGCCAGCAGTTCCCCCGGGACAGCACAAGAGACCCAGTACTTC. Amino acids: CASSSPGTAQETQYF.

The chain recombines TRBV9 with TRBJ2-2; 9 positions match TRBD2. This CDR3 is 19 amino acids long. The V segment lost 2 bases and the J segment 5 bases; nucleotides outside the gene matches: 16. CDR1 SGDLS and CDR2 YYNGEE come from the germline V gene. The CDR3 sequence is CASSVPSGFSGSGTGELFF. The CDR3 DNA reads as TGTGCCAGCAGCGTCCCCTCAGGGTTTAGCGGGAGCGGGACCGGGGAGCTGTTTTTT.

This clone was recorded a few times. This rearrangement joins TRBV9 to TRBJ1-6; D is possibly TRBD1 (5 bases). The CDR3 is 14 amino acids. Germline V lookup: CDR1 SGDLS, CDR2 YYNGEE. V shed 4 bases and J shed 5 bases, with 10 bases lying between them. The CDR3 nucleotides are TGTGCCAGCAGCTTAACGGGGGATAATTCACCCCTCCACTTT. It is translated as CASSLTGDNSPLHF.

This chain joins TRBV18 and TRBJ2-7, with TRBD1 matching 8 bases. The germline V gene has CDR1 KGHSH and CDR2 LQKENI. After removal of 3 bases from V and 7 bases from J, the junction contained 5 bases not matched to a gene. The CDR3 covers 13 residues. The CDR3 coding sequence is TGTGCCAGCTCACCGGACAGGGTCTGGGAGCAGTACTTC. It is translated as CASSPDRVWEQYF.

The rearrangement links TRBV19 to TRBJ1-1, with D hard to call. V lost 7 bases, J lost 4 bases, and 7 bases lay in between. The CDR3 extends over 11 amino acids. Germline V lookup: CDR1 LNHDA, CDR2 SQIVND (reference sequence). CDR3 protein: CASTRGTEAFF. CDR3 bases: TGTGCCAGTACCCGGGGCACTGAAGCTTTCTTT.

The chain has TRBV4-3 and TRBJ1-4; D not resolved. The germline V gene has CDR1 LGHNA and CDR2 YSLEER. This CDR3 region has 12 residues. Trimming removed 4 bases at V and 12 bases at J, with 12 bases between. The CDR3 DNA reads TGCGCCAGCAGCCTAACCCGACAACAACTGTTTTTT. Residues: CASSLTRQQLFF.

The J gene is TRBJ1-1, the V gene TRBV4-3; 7 nucleotides line up with TRBD1. Trimming cost V 5 bases and J 3 bases; bases outside gene matches: 6. CDR3 length: 14 residues. Germline V lookup: CDR1 LGHNA, CDR2 YSLEER. The chain's CDR3 is CASSFHQGDTEAFF. Written as DNA, the CDR3 is TGCGCCAGCAGCTTCCACCAGGGGGACACTGAAGCTTTCTTT.

This clone was observed a single time. The V call is TRBV30, the J call TRBJ1-1, with no clear D. In germline, CDR1 is GTSNPN, CDR2 SVGIG (reference sequence). The CDR3 contains 11 residues. V was cut by 0 bases and J by 6 bases, with 5 bases left in between. The CDR3 DNA is TGTGCCTGGAGTGTTTTGTCTGAAGCTTTCTTT. Its protein is CAWSVLSEAFF.

V is TRBV28 and J is TRBJ2-1; weak D call: TRBD2 (5 bases). From germline, CDR1 is MDHEN and CDR2 SYDVKM. The CDR3 totals 12 residues. V lost 5 bases and J lost 10, with 12 bases in between. For the CDR3, the DNA is TGTGCCAGCAGTCTACTGACGGGGGAGCAGTTCTTC. Protein product: CASSLLTGEQFF.

The chain recombines TRBV19 with TRBJ1-5, with D tentatively TRBD1 (6 bases). V was pared by 3 bases and J by 0 bases, with 15 bases between. The CDR3 has 17 residues. The germline CDR1 and CDR2 sequences are LNHDA and SQIVND (reference sequence). The CDR3 DNA sequence: TGTGCCAGTAGTATGGAGGGTGGGGGCTTTAGCAATCAGCCCCAGCATTTT. Its translation: CASSMEGGGFSNQPQHF.

The chain links TRBV11-2 to TRBJ1-1, with D maybe TRBD1 (5 bases). Per germline, CDR1 SGHAT and CDR2 FQNNGV. V was clipped by 6 bases and J by 3 bases, with 8 bases between them. The CDR3 is made up of 12 amino acids. CDR3 region: CASRRGDTEAFF. The CDR3 DNA reads as TGTGCCAGCAGGAGAGGGGACACTGAAGCTTTCTTT.

The chain joins TRBV4-3 to TRBJ2-2; D unclear. Per germline, CDR1 LGHNA and CDR2 YSLEER. V was trimmed by 0 bases and J by 5 bases, leaving 7 bases between them. The CDR3 runs 14 residues. The CDR3 region is CASSQEDPTGELFF. The DNA of the CDR3 is TGCGCCAGCAGCCAAGAGGACCCAACCGGGGAGCTGTTTTTT.

This clone was detected once. Other DNA sequences of this sample code for an identical CDR3. The genes are TRBV14 and TRBJ1-2; possible D gene TRBD1, 5 bases. The length of the CDR3 is 13 residues. Germline V lookup: CDR1 SGHDN, CDR2 FVKESK. V shed 0 bases and J shed 5 bases, with 7 bases lying between them. Here the CDR3 reads CASSQDWGYGYTF. CDR3 bases: TGTGCCAGCAGCCAAGACTGGGGGTATGGCTACACCTTC.

The chain has TRBV5-1 and TRBJ2-3; 10 bases agree with TRBD1. The CDR3 runs to 15 residues. The V gene end was trimmed by 4 bases and the J gene end by 2 bases; junction bases not matched to a gene: 4. The germline V gene encodes CDR1 SGHRS and CDR2 YFSETQ. CDR3 sequence: CASSPTGGYTDTQYF. CDR3 nucleotide sequence: TGCGCCAGCAGCCCGACAGGGGGCTACACAGATACGCAGTATTTT.

The rearrangement joins TRBV7-2 to TRBJ2-1; D is ambiguous. This CDR3 is 15 amino acids long. Germline V gives CDR1 SGHTA, CDR2 FQGNSA. V lost 1 base to trimming and J lost 8 bases, with 15 bases between them. The CDR3 nucleotides read TGTGCCAGCAGCTTAGTCCCCCCTCTCCTAGATGAGCAGTTCTTC. Residues: CASSLVPPLLDEQFF.

The chain employs TRBV5-1 and TRBJ1-5; D may be TRBD1 (5 bases). The CDR3 is made up of 15 amino acids. Germline V gives CDR1 SGHRS, CDR2 YFSETQ. V gave up 0 bases and J gave up 1 base, with 8 bases separating them. CDR3 DNA: TGCGCCAGCAGCTTGGGGCAGGGAAGCAATCAGCCCCAGCATTTT. Protein: CASSLGQGSNQPQHF.

The gene calls are TRBV18 and TRBJ2-5; D remains unclear. Deletions cut 5 bases from V and 2 bases from J, with 9 bases between. Germline-derived CDR1 and CDR2 are KGHSH and LQKENI. There are 13 residues in the CDR3. CDR3 sequence reads: CASSMARQETQYF. CDR3 nucleotide sequence: TGTGCCAGCTCAATGGCACGACAAGAGACCCAGTACTTC. Filled out from reference TRBV18 and TRBJ2-5, the complete variable domain reads NAGVMQNPRHLVRRRGQEARLRCSPMKGHSHVYWYRQLPEEGLKFMVYLQKENIIDESGMPKERFSAEFPKEGPSILRIQQVVRGDSAAYFCASSMARQETQYFGPGTRLLVL.

The J gene is TRBJ1-1, the V gene TRBV29-1; possible D gene TRBD1, 6 bases. The CDR3 totals 11 residues. V lost 5 bases, J lost 7 bases, and 11 bases lay in between. CDR1 is SQVTM, CDR2 ANQGSEA, per germline. CDR3 amino acids: CSVSGEGEAFF. Here the CDR3 DNA reads TGCAGCGTTTCAGGGGAGGGTGAAGCTTTCTTT.

This chain joins TRBV7-9 and TRBJ2-1; D remains ambiguous. In germline, CDR1 is SEHNR, CDR2 FQNEAQ (reference sequence). This CDR3 has 15 residues. Trimming shortened V by 1 base and J by 5 bases, and 12 bases separated the two germline ends. CDR3 loop: CASSLVVSPHNEQFF. DNA for the CDR3: TGTGCCAGCAGCTTAGTGGTTTCTCCTCACAATGAGCAGTTCTTC.